Included here is one T cell receptor (beta chain) sequence, with context. What this receptor recognizes is not known. No base qualities exist here, and no much larger clone lies one base off it. The data originate from a study of cytomegalovirus exposure and HLA in healthy donors (dated by TCRdb to about 2017). At the level of the whole study: According to an earlier analysis of around 600 of the donors, about 179 million T cells yielded over 100 million unique TCR beta sequences and more than 250 Gb of sequence data. Every repertoire in the discovery cohort had been generated on one and the same sequencing platform. The genetic ancestry cluster associated with self-reported Caucasian donors included roughly four fifths of the approximately 430 genotyped donors. The study used immunosequencing to profile the T cell repertoires of approximately 630 subjects and linked those repertoires to cytomegalovirus serostatus. An earlier analysis of 450 to 750 of the donors used high-throughput TCR beta sequencing to judge whether each TCR beta V gene segment behaved as functional or pseudogenic. To study patterns of TCR occurrence, a later analysis re-analyzed previously published TCR beta repertoires from 666 donors and added high-resolution HLA genotyping. Typing coverage varied by locus: about 620-630 donors for A, B, C, DRB1 and DQB1; roughly 520 for DQA1; some 610 for DPA1; 450 to 480 for DPB1. HLA typing covered class I and class II loci at four-digit resolution. A handful of DR-DQ haplotypes were handled as single units for association and clustering because linkage in the cohort was strong. The study was designed to test whether signatures of past pathogen exposure could be identified by cataloging public T cell receptors. In a later genetic analysis, genome-wide SNP genotypes for about 65% of the roughly 670 donors were used, and that subset was treated as a discovery cohort. Across some 400 genotyped donors of the cohort, an average of about 240,000 unique TCR beta nucleotide sequences per donor were sequenced, and 15% to 20% of those sequences were non-productive. A separate validation cohort of over a hundred different subjects was used in addition to the roughly 700-subject first cohort. To predict cytomegalovirus infection status, the study combined high-throughput TCR immunosequencing, statistical association of individual TCRs with disease status, and machine learning. Donor age, sex, ethnicity and CMV serostatus were collected together with the repertoire data. An early release that covered some 640 HLA-typed donors contained around 300 gigabases of sequencing data and 65 million to 100 million unique TCR sequences. In the later analysis, no new phenotypic data were used to find candidate immune exposures; instead, reliance was placed on TCR beta sequences and their occurrence across donors.

Libraries were prepared through the immunoSEQ multiplex PCR assay. A mixture of 60 forward primers for TCR Vbeta segments and 13 reverse primers for TCR Jbeta segments was used in the multiplex PCR. The CDR3 region of rearranged TCR beta genes was amplified from genomic DNA by a multiplex PCR assay. The amplified TCR beta libraries were sequenced on the Illumina HiSeq System as 87-base-pair reads. Turning to the authors' computational methods: A later analysis counted approximately 74 million unique TCR beta chains across the 666 repertoires, and some 11 million of these chains were shared by at least two donors. Raw reads were error-corrected and collapsed into unique sequences by a nearest-neighbor algorithm in which closely related sequences were merged to remove PCR and sequencing errors. To assign V, D and J gene segments, CDR3 sequences were aligned to IMGT reference sequences. Each retained sequence needed at least a six-nucleotide match to both a V gene segment and a J gene segment. Rearrangements were called productive when the CDR3 lacked stop codons and stayed in frame with V and J; all others were non-productive. CDR3 was defined by IMGT convention, running from the second conserved V-encoded cysteine to the conserved J-encoded phenylalanine. In an earlier analysis of just under 600 of the donors, sequences lacking an unambiguous match to a single V gene segment were excluded. An earlier analysis of over 450 of the donors classified V segments as functional when productive rearrangements were above 56.7% and as segregating when the standard deviation between donors was above 5%. A statistical classification framework was developed to diagnose cytomegalovirus status using the catalog of TCR beta chain sequences. In a later analysis, TCR nucleotide sequences were compared against IMGT/GENE-DB human TR gene sequences so that V and J genes could be assigned. In a later analysis, CDR3 sequences and most-parsimonious VDJ recombination scenarios were assigned using the TCRdist pipeline. In a later analysis, each TCR beta chain was defined by its CDR3 amino acid sequence together with its V-gene family, and reads without a unique V-gene family were excluded. To address suspected cross-contamination and a sequencing artifact, a later analysis removed over 500 highly shared, low-generation-probability nucleotide sequences. In a later analysis, a clonal expansion index was calculated for each public chain from normalized within-repertoire ranks of inferred template counts. Generation probabilities in a later analysis came from a VDJ recombination model fitted to out-of-frame rearrangements, and those results were checked against IGoR. In a later analysis, hypergeometric tests were used to score TCR-TCR, TCR-HLA and TCR-CMV co-occurrence, with a repertoire-size bias correction applied to TCR pairs. A later analysis estimated false discovery rates by permuting HLA or CMV assignments 20 times. In a later analysis, co-occurring TCRs were grouped with DBSCAN, and TCRdist sequence similarity was added when clustering was performed within HLA-allele-positive subsets. For co-occurrence clustering, repertoires with fewer than 30,000 or more than 120,000 public chains were excluded, along with five repertoires with anomalous nucleotide sharing. This is the immuneACCESS table as TCRdb keeps it, with only in-frame sequences that have V and J called. A part of the clones is gone; compared with another copy, unresolved V genes explain less than half, and the rest is unexplained. V, J and clone size were drawn from that table, and D and trimming were deduced from the DNA. The sample table holds under 150,000 clones, of which 70% to 85% were seen once. The biggest ten clones account for 1.5% to 2% of the sample.

General findings and caveats noted by the study authors: The cohort was sequenced for TCR beta chains only, and without alpha or paired-chain data the features that could be detected were limited. According to a later analysis, parvovirus B19, influenza, CMV and Epstein-Barr virus appeared linked to several top co-occurrence clusters. In a later analysis, most CMV-associated TCR beta chains were found to appear HLA-restricted, with HLA associations seemingly driven largely by CMV exposure. The authors suggested that the approach could potentially be extended to other disease states and immunological phenotypes. In a later genetic analysis, fewer N-insertions in productive TCRs were reported among donors in an Asian-associated ancestry cluster than the roughly 670-donor mean. Strong co-occurrence of HLA alleles, especially DR and DQ, made assigning TCR associations to individual alleles difficult. A further reported finding was that TCR beta sequences accurately predicted the HLA-A and HLA-B alleles for most subjects in the first cohort. HLA typing was unavailable for some donors at each locus, so association tests used only the typed subset. The 87-base-pair reads could not distinguish some IMGT-functional V segments, including TRBV6-2 and TRBV6-3, so those segments were excluded. The study listed 164 TCR beta chains as associated with cytomegalovirus. A group of highly shared sequence variants was considered likely to be a technical artifact of the sequencing pipeline. Immune exposure information for the cohort was limited to CMV serostatus. The classifier was reported to diagnose cytomegalovirus status with high specificity and sensitivity in both the original and validation cohorts. A few of the identified cytomegalovirus-associated TCR beta chains were confirmed in vitro to be specific for cytomegalovirus antigens. A later analysis associated 16,951 TCR beta sequences with specific HLA alleles at a false discovery rate of 0.05. While some public TCRs were present in many individuals, most TCR sequences turned up only very rarely across donors. Roughly uniform sequencing depth across donors was assumed in presence/absence analyses, although this assumption may not hold. V-gene and J-gene trimming of TCR beta chains was associated with a missense DCLRE1C variant in a later genetic analysis, and the association was replicated in an independent cohort. In an earlier analysis of under 600 of the donors, most TCR beta V segments were observed in productive rearrangements about 90% or about 30% of the time, broadly matching IMGT annotations. A later analysis found that TCR association rates varied across HLA loci, with DRB1 alleles showing the most associated TCRs and HLA-C alleles the fewest. Compared with equally common non-associated chains, HLA-associated TCR beta chains in a later analysis were more clonally expanded and had lower generation probabilities. Because counts were too low, seventeen rarely observed V segments, including chromosome 9 orphons, were excluded from the earlier analysis of around 640 of the donors. Correlated functional status among segregating V segments might be attributable to linkage disequilibrium, but an unknown experimental factor could not be ruled out.

The junction carries 30 bases between V and J, which are trimmed by 0 bases and 10 bases respectively. The CDR3, from cysteine to phenylalanine, totals 19 residues. Left in the record is the CDR3 DNA by itself, 57 bases read in frame from the first base. Based on the germline V gene (reference sequence), the CDR1 and CDR2 sequences are SGHNT and YYREEE. The cohort was made up of 666 healthy bone marrow donors. All cohort members were sampled while nominally healthy, although unrecorded immune exposures were likely present. The donor tested CMV seronegative, placing the donor among the 300 to 400 seronegative members of the cohort. A peripheral blood sample was provided by each donor, and peripheral blood mononuclear cells were used for TCR beta sequencing. Genomic DNA extraction from the blood cell samples was performed with the Qiagen DNeasy Blood Extraction Kit.

Sequencing was done on a sample of PBMCs. The clonotype was recovered from a boy under 18 in good health and CMV-seronegative. The chain couples TRBV5-4 to TRBJ2-3; TRBD2 is possibly the D segment (6 matching bases). Here is the DNA: TGTGCCAGCAGCTTGGCCGGTGCGGGAACCTCGTTTGTATCTAGGTCGCAGTATTTT. This encodes CASSLAGAGTSFVSRSQYF. Here the CDR3 is joined to the reference TRBV5-4 and TRBJ2-3 genes, and the full variable domain is: ETGVTQSPTHLIKTRGQQVTLRCSSQSGHNTVSWYQQALGQGPQFIFQYYREEENGRGNFPPRFSGLQFPNYSSELNVNALELDDSALYLCASSLAGAGTSFVSRSQYFGPGTRLTVL.